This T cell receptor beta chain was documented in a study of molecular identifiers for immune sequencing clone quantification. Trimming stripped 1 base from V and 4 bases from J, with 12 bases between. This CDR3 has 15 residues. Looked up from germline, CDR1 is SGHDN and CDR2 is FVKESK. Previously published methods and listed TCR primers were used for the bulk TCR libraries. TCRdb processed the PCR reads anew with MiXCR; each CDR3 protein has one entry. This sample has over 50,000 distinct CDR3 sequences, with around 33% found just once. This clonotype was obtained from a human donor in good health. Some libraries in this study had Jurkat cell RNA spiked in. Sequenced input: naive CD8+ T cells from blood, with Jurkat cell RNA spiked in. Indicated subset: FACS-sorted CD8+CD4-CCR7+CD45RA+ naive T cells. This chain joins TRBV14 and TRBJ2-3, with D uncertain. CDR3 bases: TGTGCCAGCAGCCAAGGGGTTAGCCACGCAGATACGCAGTATTTT. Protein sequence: CASSQGVSHADTQYF.